The clone carrying this T cell receptor beta chain was seen once. No antigen is known for it. This entry is derived from a study of Ad26.COV2.S vaccination and SARS-CoV-2 variants. Study outcomes and limitations: Similar non-spike TCR breadth was observed in recipients of vaccine and of placebo.

Sequencing used immunoSEQ multiplex PCR; TCRdb keeps in-frame clones, though not all of them. The data show about 680,000 clones, with around 90% seen just once and about 1.5% held by the top ten. Treatment here: about 20 received Ad26.COV2.S at low or high dose, single or two shots; roughly five received placebo; per-sample allocation not given. Vaccine and placebo recipients were sampled on day 63 after the first injection. Germline CDR1 MNHEY, CDR2 SVGEGT. V lost 6 bases, J lost 10 bases, and 12 bases lay in between. The CDR3 is 11 residues long. The specimen comprised peripheral blood, sampled in a trial of Ad26.COV2.S vaccine versus placebo. The origin of this receptor is a person aged 18 to 59 who received the Ad26.COV2.S COVID-19 vaccine or a placebo. This chain links TRBV6-2 or TRBV6-3 with TRBJ1-1; D possibly corresponds to TRBD1 (5 bases). This chain's CDR3 is CASSQGFRAFF. CDR3 DNA: TGTGCCAGCAGCCAGGGCTTCAGAGCTTTCTTT.